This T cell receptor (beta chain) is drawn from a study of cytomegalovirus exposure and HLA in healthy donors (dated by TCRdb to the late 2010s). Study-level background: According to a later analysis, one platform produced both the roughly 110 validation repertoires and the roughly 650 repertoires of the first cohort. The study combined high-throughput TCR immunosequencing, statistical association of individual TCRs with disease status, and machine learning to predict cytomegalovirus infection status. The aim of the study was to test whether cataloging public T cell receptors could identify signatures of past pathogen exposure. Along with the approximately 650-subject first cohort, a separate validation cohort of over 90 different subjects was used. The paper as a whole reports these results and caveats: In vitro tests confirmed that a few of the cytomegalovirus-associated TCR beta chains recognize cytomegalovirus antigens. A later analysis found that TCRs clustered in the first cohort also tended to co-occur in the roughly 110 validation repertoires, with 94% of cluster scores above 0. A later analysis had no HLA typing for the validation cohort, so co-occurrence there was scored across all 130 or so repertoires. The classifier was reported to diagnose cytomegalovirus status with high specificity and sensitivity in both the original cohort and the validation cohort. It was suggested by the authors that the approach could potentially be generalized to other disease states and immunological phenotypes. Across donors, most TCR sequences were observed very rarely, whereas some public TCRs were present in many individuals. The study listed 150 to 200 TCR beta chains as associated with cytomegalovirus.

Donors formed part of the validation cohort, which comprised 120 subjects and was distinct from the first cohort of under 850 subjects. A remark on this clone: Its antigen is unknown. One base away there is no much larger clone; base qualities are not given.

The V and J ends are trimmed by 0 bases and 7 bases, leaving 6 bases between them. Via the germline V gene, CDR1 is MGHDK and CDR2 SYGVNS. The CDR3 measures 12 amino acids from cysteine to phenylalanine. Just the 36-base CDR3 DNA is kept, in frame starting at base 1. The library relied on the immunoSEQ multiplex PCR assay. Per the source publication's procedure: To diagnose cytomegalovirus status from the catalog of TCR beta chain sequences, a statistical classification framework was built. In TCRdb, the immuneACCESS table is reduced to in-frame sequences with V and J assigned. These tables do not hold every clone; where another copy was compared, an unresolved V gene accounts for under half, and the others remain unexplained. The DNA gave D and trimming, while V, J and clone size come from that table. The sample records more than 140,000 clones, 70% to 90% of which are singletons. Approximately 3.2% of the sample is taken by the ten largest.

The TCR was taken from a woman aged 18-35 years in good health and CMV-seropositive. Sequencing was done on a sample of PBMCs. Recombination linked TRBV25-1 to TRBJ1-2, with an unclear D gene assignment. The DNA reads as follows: TGTGCCAGCAGTGAATATCGGAGTGGCTACACCTTC. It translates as CASSEYRSGYTF.